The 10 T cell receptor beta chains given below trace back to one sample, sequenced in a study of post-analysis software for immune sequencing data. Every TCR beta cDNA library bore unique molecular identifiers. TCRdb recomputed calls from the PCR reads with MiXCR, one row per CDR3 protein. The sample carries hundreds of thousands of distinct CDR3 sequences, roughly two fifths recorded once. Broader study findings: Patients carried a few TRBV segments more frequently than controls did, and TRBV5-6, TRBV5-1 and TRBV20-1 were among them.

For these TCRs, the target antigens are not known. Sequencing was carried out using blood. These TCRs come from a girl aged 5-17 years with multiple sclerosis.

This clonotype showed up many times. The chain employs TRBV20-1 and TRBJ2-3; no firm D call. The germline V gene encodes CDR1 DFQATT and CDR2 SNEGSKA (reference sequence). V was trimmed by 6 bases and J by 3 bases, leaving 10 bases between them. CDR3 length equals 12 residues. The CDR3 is CSAKGLTDTQYF. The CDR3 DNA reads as TGCAGTGCCAAAGGGCTGACAGATACGCAGTATTTT.

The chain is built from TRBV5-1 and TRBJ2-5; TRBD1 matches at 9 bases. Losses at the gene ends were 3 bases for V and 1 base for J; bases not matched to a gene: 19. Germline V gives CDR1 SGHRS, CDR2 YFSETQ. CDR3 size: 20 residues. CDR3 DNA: TGCGCCAGCAGCTCCCCACAGGGGGCCTTCGCTCTCCCCTTCCAAGAGACCCAGTACTTC. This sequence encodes CASSSPQGAFALPFQETQYF. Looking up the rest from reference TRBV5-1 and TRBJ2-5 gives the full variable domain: KAGVTQTPRYLIKTRGQQVTLSCSPISGHRSVSWYQQTPGQGLQFLFEYFSETQRNKGNFPGRFSGRQFSNSRSEMNVSTLELGDSALYLCASSSPQGAFALPFQETQYFGPGTRLLVL.

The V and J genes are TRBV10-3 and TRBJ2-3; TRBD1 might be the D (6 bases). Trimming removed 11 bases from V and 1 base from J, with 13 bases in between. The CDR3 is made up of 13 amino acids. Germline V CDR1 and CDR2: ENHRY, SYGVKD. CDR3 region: CAATRGGTDTQYF. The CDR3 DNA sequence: TGTGCCGCTACCAGGGGTGGCACAGATACGCAGTATTTT.

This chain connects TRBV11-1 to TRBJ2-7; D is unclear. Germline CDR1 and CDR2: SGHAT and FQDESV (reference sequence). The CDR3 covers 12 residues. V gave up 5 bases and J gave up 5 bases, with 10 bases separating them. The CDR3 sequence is CASSGPEDEQYF. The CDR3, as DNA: TGTGCCAGCAGCGGCCCAGAGGACGAGCAGTACTTC.

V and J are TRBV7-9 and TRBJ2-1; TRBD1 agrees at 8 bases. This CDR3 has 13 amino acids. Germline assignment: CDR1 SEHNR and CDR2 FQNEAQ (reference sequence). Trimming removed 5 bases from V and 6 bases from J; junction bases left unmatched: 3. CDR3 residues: CASSRTGPNEQFF. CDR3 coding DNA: TGTGCCAGCAGCCGGACAGGGCCCAATGAGCAGTTCTTC. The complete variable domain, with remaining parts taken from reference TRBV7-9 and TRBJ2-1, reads DTGVSQNPRHKITKRGQNVTFRCDPISEHNRLYWYRQTLGQGPEFLTYFQNEAQLEKSRLLSDRFSAERPKGSFSTLEIQRTEQGDSAMYLCASSRTGPNEQFFGPGTRLTVL.

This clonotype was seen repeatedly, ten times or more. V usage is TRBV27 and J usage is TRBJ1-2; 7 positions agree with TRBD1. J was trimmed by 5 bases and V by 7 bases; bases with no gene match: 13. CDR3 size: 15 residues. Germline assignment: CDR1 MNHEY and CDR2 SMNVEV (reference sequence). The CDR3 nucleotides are TGTGCCAGCACCCGGGACAGAGAAATCCGATATGGCTACACCTTC. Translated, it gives CASTRDREIRYGYTF.

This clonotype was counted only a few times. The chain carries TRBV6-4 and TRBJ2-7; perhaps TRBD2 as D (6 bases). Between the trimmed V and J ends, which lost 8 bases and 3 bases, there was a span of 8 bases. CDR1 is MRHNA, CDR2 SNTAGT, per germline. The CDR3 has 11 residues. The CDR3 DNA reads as TGTGCCAGCTTGACTAGCTACGAGCAGTACTTC. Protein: CASLTSYEQYF.

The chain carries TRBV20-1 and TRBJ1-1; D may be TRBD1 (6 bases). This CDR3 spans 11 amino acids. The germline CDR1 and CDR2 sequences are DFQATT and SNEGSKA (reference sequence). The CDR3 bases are TGCGGTGGGACACCGAACACTGAAGCTTTCTTT. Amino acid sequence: CGGTPNTEAFF.

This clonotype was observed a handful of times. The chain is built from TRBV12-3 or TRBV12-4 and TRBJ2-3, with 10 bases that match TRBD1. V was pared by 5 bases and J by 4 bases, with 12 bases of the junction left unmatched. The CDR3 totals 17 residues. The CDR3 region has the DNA TGTGCCAGCAGTCCGGCTCCCGGGACAGGGGATCCAGATACGCAGTATTTT. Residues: CASSPAPGTGDPDTQYF.

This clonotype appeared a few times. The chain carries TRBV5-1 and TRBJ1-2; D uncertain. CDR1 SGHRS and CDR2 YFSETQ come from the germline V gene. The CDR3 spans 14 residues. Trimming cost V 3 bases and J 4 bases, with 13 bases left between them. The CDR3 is CASSSTPAGYGYTF. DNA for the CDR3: TGCGCCAGCAGCTCCACCCCAGCAGGCTATGGCTACACCTTC.